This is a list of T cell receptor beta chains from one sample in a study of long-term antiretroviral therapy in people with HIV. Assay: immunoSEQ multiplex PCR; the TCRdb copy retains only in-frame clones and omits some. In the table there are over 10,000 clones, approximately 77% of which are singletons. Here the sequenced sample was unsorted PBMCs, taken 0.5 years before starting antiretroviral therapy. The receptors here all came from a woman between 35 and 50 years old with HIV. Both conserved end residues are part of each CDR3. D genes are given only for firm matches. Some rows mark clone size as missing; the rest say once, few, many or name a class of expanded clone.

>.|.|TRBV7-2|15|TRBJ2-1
TGTGCCAGCAGCTTAGACGGGAGAACCTACAATGAGCAGTTCTTC
CASSLDGRTYNEQFF
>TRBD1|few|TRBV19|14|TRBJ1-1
TGTGCCAGTAGTCCGGGACAGGCGAACACTGAAGCTTTCTTT
CASSPGQANTEAFF
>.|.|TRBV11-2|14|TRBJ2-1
TGTGCCAGCAGCATAGTGGGGGTCGGGGGTGAGCAGTTCTTC
CASSIVGVGGEQFF
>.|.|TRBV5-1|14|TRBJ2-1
TGCGCCAGCAGCGCGCCTCCCTCCTACAATGAGCAGTTCTTC
CASSAPPSYNEQFF
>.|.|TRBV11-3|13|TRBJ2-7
TGTGCCAGCAGCTTAGAAAGGAAAACCGAGCAGTACTTC
CASSLERKTEQYF
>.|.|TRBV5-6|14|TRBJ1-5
TGTGCCAGCAGCTTAAAACAGGCTTGGCAGCCCCAGCATTTT
CASSLKQAWQPQHF
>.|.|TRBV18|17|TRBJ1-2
TGTGCCAGCTCACCCTTTTTTCCGAGGGAAGCTAACTATGGCTACACCTTC
CASSPFFPREANYGYTF
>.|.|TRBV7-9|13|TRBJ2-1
TGTGCCAGCAGCTTCGGAAAGTACAATGAGCAGTTCTTC
CASSFGKYNEQFF
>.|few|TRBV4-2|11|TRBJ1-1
TGTGCCAGCAGCGTGAACACTGAAGCTTTCTTT
CASSVNTEAFF
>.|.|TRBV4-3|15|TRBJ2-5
TGCGCCAGCAGCCCTAACATAGGGTTATGGGAGACCCAGTACTTC
CASSPNIGLWETQYF
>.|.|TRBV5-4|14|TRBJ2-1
TGTGCCAGCAGCCCAATTTCCCGCCAGGGTGAGCAGTTCTTC
CASSPISRQGEQFF
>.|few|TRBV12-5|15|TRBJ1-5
TGTGCTAGTGCCCTCACAGGGTTGGGCAATCAGCCCCAGCATTTT
CASALTGLGNQPQHF
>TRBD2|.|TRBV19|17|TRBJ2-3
TGTGCCAGTAGTATAGACCTCGCGGGGGGGAGCACAGATACGCAGTATTTT
CASSIDLAGGSTDTQYF
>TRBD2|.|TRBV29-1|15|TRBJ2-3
TGCAGCGCAGGACTAGCGGGGGGCCGCACAGATACGCAGTATTTT
CSAGLAGGRTDTQYF
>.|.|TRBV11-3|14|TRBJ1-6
TGTGCCAGCAGCTTAAGGTCGGCTAATTCACCCCTCCACTTT
CASSLRSANSPLHF
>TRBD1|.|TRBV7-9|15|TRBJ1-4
TGTGCCAGCAGCTCTTACAGGGGTGCTAATGAAAAACTGTTTTTT
CASSSYRGANEKLFF
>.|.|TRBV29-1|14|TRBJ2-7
TGCAGCGTTGGTCTCATAACCGAACCCTACGAGCAGTACTTC
CSVGLITEPYEQYF
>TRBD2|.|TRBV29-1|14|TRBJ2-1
TGCAGCGTTCGGCGCGGGAGCGTAGACAATGAGCAGTTCTTC
CSVRRGSVDNEQFF
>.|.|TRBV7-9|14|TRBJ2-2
TGTGCCAGCAGGTCCGCTGGGAATCCCGGGGAGCTGTTTTTT
CASRSAGNPGELFF
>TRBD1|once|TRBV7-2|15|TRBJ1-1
TGTGCCAGCAGCTTAGCGGGGACAGGGCTCACTGAAGCTTTCTTT
CASSLAGTGLTEAFF
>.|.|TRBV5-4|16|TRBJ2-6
TGTGCCAGCAGCCCGTGGAGACTAGCTGGGGCCAACGTCCTGACTTTC
CASSPWRLAGANVLTF
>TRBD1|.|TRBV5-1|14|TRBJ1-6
TGCGCCAGCAGCTCCGGACAGGGGAATTCACCCCTCCACTTT
CASSSGQGNSPLHF
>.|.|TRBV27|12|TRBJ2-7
TGTGCCACCTTCCTGAGCTCCTACGAGCAGTACTTC
CATFLSSYEQYF
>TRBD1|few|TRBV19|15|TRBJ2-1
TGTGCCAGTAGTATCGGACAGGGGGCCTTGAATGAGCAGTTCTTC
CASSIGQGALNEQFF
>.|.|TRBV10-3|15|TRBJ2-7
TGTGCCATCAGTGAGACGGTGATACTATCCTACGAGCAGTACTTC
CAISETVILSYEQYF
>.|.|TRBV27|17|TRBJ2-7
TGTGCCAGCAGTTCAAATAGCGGTGGCAGGGGATCCTACGAGCAGTACTTC
CASSSNSGGRGSYEQYF
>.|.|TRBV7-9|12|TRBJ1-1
TGTGCCAGCAGCTTAGCTGGCACTGAAGCTTTCTTT
CASSLAGTEAFF
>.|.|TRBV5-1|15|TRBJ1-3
TGCGCCAGCAGCTTGGGGACATCTACTGGAAACACCATATATTTT
CASSLGTSTGNTIYF
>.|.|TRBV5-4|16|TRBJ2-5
TGTGCCAGCAGCTTGGGGACGGCCTCCGGGGAAGAGGCCCAGTACTTC
CASSLGTASGEEAQYF
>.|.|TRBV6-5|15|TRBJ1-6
TGTGCCAGCACCCGGACACAGACCTATAATTCACCCCTCCACTTT
CASTRTQTYNSPLHF
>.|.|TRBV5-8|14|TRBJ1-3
TGTGCCAGCAGCCGGGACTACTCTGGAAACACCATATATTTT
CASSRDYSGNTIYF